Each of the 12 T cell receptor beta chains below was sequenced from the same sample in a study of blood T cell repertoires in COVID-19. Measured with immunoSEQ multiplex PCR; TCRdb has only the in-frame clones, and not every one. This sample has roughly 250,000 clones, with under 90% found just once. Sequenced input: peripheral blood. The receptors were gathered from a human donor in a cohort sampled during active COVID-19.

The genes are TRBV7-2 and TRBJ2-3, with TRBD2 identical over 12 bases. The CDR3 has 18 amino acids. With 1 base clipped from V and 0 bases from J, the junction kept 5 bases outside the gene matches. The germline V gene has CDR1 SGHTA and CDR2 FQGNSA. Here the CDR3 DNA reads TGTGCCAGCAGCTTAGTTTTACTAGCGGGGGGTAGCACAGATACGCAGTATTTT. Protein product: CASSLVLLAGGSTDTQYF.

The V gene is TRBV7-8, the J gene TRBJ1-2, with D perhaps matching TRBD1 (6 bases). Trimming took 3 bases from V and 1 from J, leaving 15 bases between them. The length of the CDR3 is 16 residues. Germline V gene lookup returns CDR1 SGHVS and CDR2 FQNEAQ. The CDR3 DNA is TGTGCCAGCAGCTTGATGATCGGGGGGCGTAACTATGGCTACACCTTC. It translates to CASSLMIGGRNYGYTF.

The chain carries TRBV21-1 and TRBJ1-1; TRBD1, as called in the table, went unchecked against the DNA. TRBV21-1 is assigned pseudogene status. The CDR3 consists of 13 residues. The CDR3 DNA reads TGTGCCAGCAGCCTAACAGGGAACACTGAAGCTTTCTTT. Amino acid sequence: CASSLTGNTEAFF.

The rearrangement uses TRBV28 and TRBJ2-7; 9 bases align to TRBD1. CDR3 length: 15 residues. Germline CDR1 MDHEN, CDR2 SYDVKM. J was trimmed by 3 bases and V by 5 bases; bases with no gene match: 8. CDR3 loop: CASSPGTGFFYEQYF. Written as DNA, the CDR3 is TGTGCCAGCAGTCCCGGGACAGGGTTTTTCTACGAGCAGTACTTC.

The rearrangement links TRBV10-1 to TRBJ2-3; 11 bases fit TRBD1. Germline CDR1 and CDR2: WNHNN and SYGVQD (reference sequence). Trimming took 6 bases from V and 4 from J; bases not matched to a gene: 9. This CDR3 is 16 amino acids long. This chain's CDR3 is CASSSGTGGVPDTQYF. The CDR3 nucleotides read TGCGCCAGCAGCTCCGGGACAGGGGGAGTTCCAGATACGCAGTATTTT.

CDR3 sequence reads: CASLTSTADTGELFF. In DNA, the CDR3 is TGTGCCAGCCTAACGTCGACAGCAGACACCGGGGAGCTGTTTTTT. The chain recombines TRBV7-3 with TRBJ2-2; D is possibly TRBD1 (5 bases). Germline V lookup: CDR1 SGHTA, CDR2 FQGTGA. The CDR3 loop spans 15 amino acids. Trimming pared 8 bases from V and 3 bases from J, leaving 16 bases between.

The rearrangement joins TRBV20-1 to TRBJ2-1; possibly TRBD2 for D (6 bases). This CDR3 region has 11 residues. Germline values: CDR1 DFQATT, CDR2 SNEGSKA (reference sequence). The V end lost 4 bases, the J end lost 15 bases, and 16 bases lay between the germline ends. The CDR3 nucleotides are TGCAGTGCTACCAAGGGAGGTGGGGTGTTCTTC. Translating gives CSATKGGGVFF.

This chain joins TRBV4-3 and TRBJ1-1, with a weak D call TRBD1 (6 bases). Deletions cut 2 bases from V and 1 base from J, with 11 bases between. The V gene's germline CDR1 is LGHNA and CDR2 YSLEER. CDR3 length equals 15 residues. CDR3 sequence (DNA): TGCGCCAGCAGCCAATTGGGGGCTGCGAACACTGAAGCTTTCTTT. Residues: CASSQLGAANTEAFF.

The chain couples TRBV2 to TRBJ2-4; 11 nucleotides line up with TRBD2. The V segment lost 5 bases and the J segment 1 base; nucleotides outside the gene matches: 4. The CDR3 has 16 residues. CDR1 is SNHLY, CDR2 FYNNEI, per germline. This CDR3 reads CASSRSGGAAKNIQYF. The CDR3 nucleotides read TGTGCCAGCAGTCGTAGCGGGGGGGCCGCCAAAAACATTCAGTACTTC. The full variable domain, its missing parts supplied by reference TRBV2 and TRBJ2-4, is EPEVTQTPSHQVTQMGQEVILRCVPISNHLYFYWYRQILGQKVEFLVSFYNNEISEKSEIFDDQFSVERPDGSNFTLKIRSTKLEDSAMYFCASSRSGGAAKNIQYFGAGTRLSVL.

The chain employs TRBV18 and TRBJ2-2; D ambiguous. V lost 2 bases to trimming and J lost 2 bases, with 9 bases between them. Per the germline V gene, CDR1 is KGHSH and CDR2 is LQKENI. The length of the CDR3 is 15 residues. CDR3 bases: TGTGCCAGCTCACCAAGAGTTAGTAACACCGGGGAGCTGTTTTTT. Amino acid sequence: CASSPRVSNTGELFF. The variable domain in full, with the rest retrieved from reference TRBV18 and TRBJ2-2, is NAGVMQNPRHLVRRRGQEARLRCSPMKGHSHVYWYRQLPEEGLKFMVYLQKENIIDESGMPKERFSAEFPKEGPSILRIQQVVRGDSAAYFCASSPRVSNTGELFFGEGSRLTVL.

DNA for the CDR3: TGTGCCAGCAGTCCCCCCGCTAGAGCCGACACCATATATTTT. As protein: CASSPPARADTIYF. The rearrangement joins TRBV6-5 to TRBJ1-3; D not certain. Germline CDR1 is MNHEY and CDR2 is SVGAGI. This CDR3 contains 14 residues. V was cut by 5 bases and J by 8 bases, with 16 bases left in between.

The rearrangement joins TRBV5-1 to TRBJ1-3; D possibly corresponds to TRBD1 (6 bases). The CDR3 spans 14 residues. Germline CDR1 is SGHRS and CDR2 is YFSETQ. V shed 4 bases and J shed 7 bases, with 15 bases lying between them. The DNA for the CDR3 is TGCGCCAGCAGCCAGGGGACGGGGTGGAACACCATATATTTT. Translated: CASSQGTGWNTIYF.